The rows below give T cell receptor beta chains drawn from one sample of a study of CD8+ T cells in alopecia areata. The data were produced by immunoSEQ multiplex PCR, yet TCRdb's version contains in-frame clones alone and is incomplete. The repertoire holds about 150,000 clones, with roughly 54% as singletons. Source: CD8+ T cells sorted from blood, taken at week 4, from a patient treated with tofacitinib. The source of these receptors is a human donor with alopecia areata. CDR3s include the opening cysteine and the closing phenylalanine or tryptophan. The D gene is left open where the match is weak. Size tells how often a clone was seen (once, few, many) or the class of an expanded clone, and some rows leave it out.

J | D | size | V | CDR3 | DNA
TRBJ1-3 | TRBD1 | . | TRBV5-1 | CASSRGQGLGNTIYF | TGCGCCAGCAGCCGTGGACAGGGGCTAGGAAACACCATATATTTT
TRBJ2-7 | . | . | TRBV18 | CASSTATGIWEQYF | TGTGCCAGCTCAACGGCTACAGGGATCTGGGAGCAGTACTTC
TRBJ2-2 | TRBD1 | . | TRBV6-5 | CASNLGQGATGELFF | TGTGCCAGCAATCTGGGACAGGGGGCTACCGGGGAGCTGTTTTTT
TRBJ1-4 | . | . | TRBV30 | CAWGATNEKLFF | TGTGCCTGGGGAGCAACTAATGAAAAACTGTTTTTT
TRBJ1-6 | . | . | TRBV25-1 | CASSENPWGPLHF | TGTGCCAGCAGTGAAAACCCCTGGGGTCCCCTCCACTTT
TRBJ1-4 | . | . | TRBV30 | CAWSIQDYEKLFF | TGTGCCTGGAGTATACAGGATTATGAAAAACTGTTTTTT
TRBJ1-1 | . | . | TRBV30 | CAWAQAGTEAFF | TGTGCCTGGGCCCAGGCCGGCACTGAAGCTTTCTTT
TRBJ2-2 | TRBD2 | . | TRBV5-4 | CASSKGLAGGLDGELFF | TGTGCCAGCAGCAAGGGACTAGCGGGGGGGCTTGACGGGGAGCTGTTTTTT
TRBJ2-1 | . | once | TRBV2 | CASSEARSGGVEQFF | TGTGCCAGCAGTGAAGCGCGTTCCGGGGGCGTTGAGCAGTTCTTC
TRBJ1-6 | . | . | TRBV9 | CASSVEGNSPLHF | TGTGCCAGCAGCGTAGAGGGGAATTCACCCCTCCACTTT